The next 10 T cell receptor beta chains were all read from a single sample in a study of cytomegalovirus exposure and HLA in healthy donors. PCR used 60 Vbeta primers and 13 Jbeta primers. The data were produced by immunoSEQ multiplex PCR, yet TCRdb's version contains in-frame clones alone and is incomplete. The sample has over 150,000 clones, roughly 80% seen once. The material sequenced was PBMCs. These receptors all stem from a woman aged 18-29 years in good health and CMV-seronegative.

CDR3 sequence: CASSKVRSTDTQYF. The CDR3, as DNA: TGTGCCAGCAGCAAGGTCAGGAGCACAGATACGCAGTATTTT. This chain links TRBV6-4 with TRBJ2-3; no firm D call. This CDR3 spans 14 amino acids. The V gene's germline CDR1 is MRHNA and CDR2 SNTAGT. V was trimmed by 6 bases and J by 0 bases, leaving 10 bases between them.

The V call is TRBV6-5, the J call TRBJ1-1; D remains ambiguous. Germline CDR1 and CDR2: MNHEY and SVGAGI. The ends were cut back, 5 bases at V and 1 base at J, with 11 bases in the middle. CDR3 size: 14 residues. The CDR3 DNA follows: TGTGCCAGCAGTGGTCTGCGGGGGAACACTGAAGCTTTCTTT. Its protein product is CASSGLRGNTEAFF.

The V gene is TRBV28, the J gene TRBJ1-5; D might be TRBD1 (5 bases). V was shortened by 6 bases and J by 0 bases, with 12 bases between the two germline ends. Looked up from germline, CDR1 is MDHEN and CDR2 is SYDVKM. CDR3 size: 15 residues. CDR3 bases: TGTGCCAGCAGCAGTGCGGGGGATAGCAATCAGCCCCAGCATTTT. Amino acid sequence: CASSSAGDSNQPQHF.

The chain couples TRBV7-2 to TRBJ2-1; 15 positions match TRBD2. Trimming at V came to 3 bases and at J to 9 bases, leaving 6 bases not matched to a gene. The germline CDR1 and CDR2 sequences are SGHTA and FQGNSA. The CDR3 is made up of 16 amino acids. CDR3 amino acids: CASSFLGLAGGGEQFF. The CDR3 DNA follows: TGTGCCAGCAGCTTCTTAGGACTAGCGGGAGGGGGTGAGCAGTTCTTC.

This chain uses TRBV19 with TRBJ1-5; D possibly corresponds to TRBD1 (5 bases). There are 15 residues in the CDR3. V lost 4 bases and J lost 0, with 10 bases in between. Germline CDR1 reads LNHDA; CDR2 reads SQIVND (reference sequence). The CDR3 region has the DNA TGTGCCAGTAGTAAGGGGCAGTATAGCAATCAGCCCCAGCATTTT. This gives the protein CASSKGQYSNQPQHF.

V and J are TRBV6-1 and TRBJ1-2; 9 nucleotides align to TRBD1. This CDR3 contains 15 residues. The V and J ends lost 6 bases and 4 bases, in that order; junction bases with no gene match: 9. The germline V gene has CDR1 MNHNS and CDR2 SASEGT. CDR3 loop: CASRLGTGRGYGYTF. The CDR3 DNA sequence: TGTGCCAGCAGACTGGGGACAGGGAGAGGCTATGGCTACACCTTC.

The chain couples TRBV6-5 to TRBJ2-7; D is unresolved. The CDR3 contains 11 residues. Trimming stripped 7 bases from V and 6 bases from J, with 10 bases between. Per the germline V gene, CDR1 is MNHEY and CDR2 is SVGAGI. CDR3 DNA: TGTGCCAGCACCGACTTCGGCGAGCAGTACTTC. It is translated as CASTDFGEQYF.

V gene TRBV10-1 combines with J gene TRBJ1-2; 7 bases are shared with TRBD1. The germline V gene has CDR1 WNHNN and CDR2 SYGVQD (reference sequence). V lost 5 bases, J lost 8 bases, and 8 bases stayed unmatched. CDR3 length: 13 residues. This chain's CDR3 is CASSRDREDGYTF. The CDR3 coding sequence is TGCGCCAGCAGTCGAGACAGGGAGGACGGCTACACCTTC.

The CDR3: CASSLYSKASGNTIYF. CDR3 sequence (DNA): TGTGCCAGCAGTTTATACTCGAAAGCCTCTGGAAACACCATATATTTT. The chain employs TRBV28 and TRBJ1-3; D is unresolved. This CDR3 has 16 amino acids. Deletions cut 1 base from V and 0 bases from J, with 10 bases between. Germline loops: CDR1 MDHEN, CDR2 SYDVKM.

V usage is TRBV18 and J usage is TRBJ2-7; the D gene is possibly TRBD1 (7 bases). Trimming pared 6 bases from V and 4 bases from J, leaving 13 bases between. Germline CDR1 is KGHSH and CDR2 is LQKENI. CDR3 length: 13 residues. The CDR3 coding sequence is TGTGCCAGCTCCCAGGGGGGCAGGTACGAGCAGTACTTC. Residues: CASSQGGRYEQYF.